Here is one T cell receptor beta chain with its context. Its matching antigen is unknown. This entry is derived from a study of T cell repertoires in ileal Crohn's disease. Study-wide results and caveats: Every patient over 26.8% clonality showed endoscopic recurrence.

Roughly 470 nanograms of biopsy DNA per sample underwent TCRB immunosequencing. This table comes from immunoSEQ multiplex PCR, and its TCRdb copy is limited to in-frame clones, with some not included. The sample contains approximately 5,400 clones, about four fifths of which appear only once. Sequencing used ileal tissue. This TCR derives from an adult with Crohn's disease.

The CDR3, as DNA: TGTGCCACCAGCAGAGATCCAGGGTGGGACCAGTACTTC. This encodes CATSRDPGWDQYF. This chain uses TRBV15 with TRBJ2-5, with D possibly matching TRBD1 (5 bases). Trimming left V 0 bases short and J 10 bases short, with 12 bases between. The length of the CDR3 is 13 residues. The germline V gene encodes CDR1 LNHNV and CDR2 YYDKDF (reference sequence).